This record looks at one TCR beta chain sequence and its context. No antigen is known for it. This entry comes from a study of OX40 agonist ivuxolimab in advanced cancers. Losses at the gene ends were 4 bases for V and 3 bases for J; bases not matched to a gene: 4. Germline V gene sequence: CDR1 MGHRA, CDR2 YSYEKL. The CDR3 length is 14 residues. TCRdb keeps only in-frame clones here, not all; method: immunoSEQ multiplex PCR. This sample has fewer than 15,000 clones; 82% occur once, and the top ten carry about 40%. Autoimmune disease history or systemic immunosuppression led to patients being barred. The study, taken as a whole, reports: Antigen specificity was not determined for the expanded peripheral T cells. At 0.1 to 3.0 mg/kg and by week 6, clonal expansion occurred in CD4+ and CD8+ blood T cells.

The receptor comes from an adult with an advanced solid tumor such as melanoma, head and neck, liver or kidney cancer. This material consisted of CD4+ or CD8+ T cells sorted from blood, taken in a trial of the OX40 agonist ivuxolimab. V is TRBV4-1 and J is TRBJ2-7; 9 nucleotides align to TRBD1. CDR3 in DNA: TGCGCCAGCAGCCTAGGGGACAGGGTCTACGAGCAGTACTTC. Its protein is CASSLGDRVYEQYF.